This T cell receptor beta chain was observed in a study of T cell repertoires in ileal Crohn's disease. In the study overall: M0 samples are biopsies from inflamed ileum in the resection specimen. The study's findings and limits: Mucosal expansions were suggested to be mainly CD8 T cells.

The protocol was immunoSEQ multiplex PCR, while the TCRdb copy is restricted to in-frame clones and leaves out a portion. The sample lists roughly 4,200 clones, 76% seen once, with more than 5.5% in the top ten. This clone has only a few counts. Its antigen remains unknown. CDR3 length equals 13 residues. V shed 6 bases and J shed 6 bases, with 15 bases lying between them. Germline V gene sequence: CDR1 SGHTA, CDR2 FQGNSA. Time point of the sample: inflamed ileum from the surgical specimen. The receptor comes from an adult with Crohn's disease. The gene calls are TRBV7-2 and TRBJ2-7; D unclear. Specimen: ileal tissue. This chain's CDR3 is CASRLPEHSEQYF. The CDR3 bases are TGTGCCAGCAGGTTGCCCGAGCACTCCGAGCAGTACTTC.